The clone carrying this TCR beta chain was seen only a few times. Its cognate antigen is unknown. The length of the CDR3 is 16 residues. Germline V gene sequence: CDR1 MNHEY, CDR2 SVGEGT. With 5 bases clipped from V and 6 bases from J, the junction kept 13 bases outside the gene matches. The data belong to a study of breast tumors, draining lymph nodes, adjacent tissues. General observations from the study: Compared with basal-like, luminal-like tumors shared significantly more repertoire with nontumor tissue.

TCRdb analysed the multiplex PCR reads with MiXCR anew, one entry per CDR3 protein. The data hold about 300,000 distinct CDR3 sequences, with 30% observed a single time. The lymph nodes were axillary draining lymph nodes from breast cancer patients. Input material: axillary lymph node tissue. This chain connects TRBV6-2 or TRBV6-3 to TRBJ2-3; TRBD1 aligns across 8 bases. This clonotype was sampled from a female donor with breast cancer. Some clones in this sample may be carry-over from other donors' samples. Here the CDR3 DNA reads TGTGCCAGCAGTCCCTACCGGACAGGGCGAAGGGATACGCAGTATTTT. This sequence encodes CASSPYRTGRRDTQYF.